A selection of T cell receptor beta chains follows, all from one sample in a study of OX40 agonist ivuxolimab in advanced cancers. Method: immunoSEQ multiplex PCR; TCRdb's copy keeps in-frame clones and lacks some. The repertoire has under 200,000 clones, 90% to 95% of them found once; the top ten carry about 0.31%. The sample was CD4+ or CD8+ T cells sorted from blood, taken in a trial of the OX40 agonist ivuxolimab. These receptors originate from an adult with an advanced solid tumor such as melanoma, head and neck, liver or kidney cancer. The conserved cysteine and the conserved F or W are not part of the CDR3 here.

V: TRBV28
J: TRBJ2-7
CDR3: ASSLRASGHYEQY

V: TRBV2
J: TRBJ1-2
CDR3: ASSGQGATGYT

V: TRBV30
J: TRBJ2-5
CDR3: AWSSPGAGGWAQY

V: TRBV5-4
J: TRBJ1-4
CDR3: ASSLGQNNEKLF

V: TRBV6-5
J: TRBJ1-2
CDR3: ASSYRAGYGYT

V: TRBV4-1
J: TRBJ2-1
CDR3: ASSQSTGLYNEQF

V: TRBV9
J: TRBJ1-3
CDR3: ASSAGAWSSGNTIY

V: TRBV7-8
J: TRBJ1-2
CDR3: ASSLNYYGYT

V: TRBV5-1
J: TRBJ2-2
CDR3: ASSREGGTGELF

V: TRBV18
J: TRBJ1-1
CDR3: ASSPPSWGGGEAF

V: TRBV30
J: TRBJ2-5
CDR3: AWSRQGGKTQY

V: TRBV10-1
J: TRBJ1-5
CDR3: ASSERTGHSNQPQH

V: TRBV19
J: TRBJ1-3
CDR3: ASTQGGPRSGNTIY

V: TRBV28
J: TRBJ2-2
CDR3: ASSPRTGLIGGELF

V: TRBV28
J: TRBJ2-1
CDR3: ASRTGVNEQF

V: TRBV9
J: TRBJ1-6
CDR3: ASSVAGVRSPLH

V: TRBV28
J: TRBJ1-3
CDR3: ASLGTGAFFSTIY

V: TRBV9
J: TRBJ1-1
CDR3: ASGLQGASVAF

V: TRBV7-2
J: TRBJ2-2
CDR3: ASSLAAGARLGELF

V: TRBV11-2
J: TRBJ2-7
CDR3: ASSLPPWRGSSYEQY

V: TRBV7-9
J: TRBJ2-7
CDR3: ASSLISGQGAYEQY

V: TRBV19
J: TRBJ2-5
CDR3: ASSRGRPETQY

V: TRBV9
J: TRBJ2-7
CDR3: ASSPQLGEQY

V: TRBV6-6
J: TRBJ1-4
CDR3: ASNKQGAVNEKLF

V: TRBV27
J: TRBJ1-6
CDR3: ASSIEAFTPLH

V: TRBV2
J: TRBJ2-7
CDR3: ASSSQTYEQY

V: TRBV9
J: TRBJ2-5
CDR3: ASSVSREETQY

V: TRBV5-4
J: TRBJ2-3
CDR3: ASGRGLQGHTDTQY

V: TRBV9
J: TRBJ1-2
CDR3: ASSVGGGLRNYGYT

V: TRBV28
J: TRBJ2-5
CDR3: ASSLGGTQY

V: TRBV28
J: TRBJ2-2
CDR3: ASSLALANTGELF

V: TRBV7-2
J: TRBJ1-4
CDR3: ASSRASGGEKLF

V: TRBV28
J: TRBJ1-5
CDR3: ASSPLDRDDQPQH

V: TRBV5-1
J: TRBJ2-7
CDR3: ASSLSGSLDEQY

V: TRBV9
J: TRBJ2-1
CDR3: ASSVAATGTNNEQF